Listed here are 15 T cell receptor beta chains from one sample, sequenced in a study of OX40 agonist ivuxolimab in advanced cancers. TCRdb keeps only in-frame clones here, not all; method: immunoSEQ multiplex PCR. The sample comprises about 15,000 clones, around 80% of which are singletons, and less than 35% rests with the top ten. The sample consisted of CD4+ or CD8+ T cells sorted from blood, taken in a trial of the OX40 agonist ivuxolimab. The receptors here all came from an adult with an advanced solid tumor such as melanoma, head and neck, liver or kidney cancer.

The V and J genes are TRBV19 and TRBJ1-6; 10 bases are a match to TRBD1. Trimming cost V 5 bases and J 10 bases; bases outside gene matches: 2. The CDR3 extends over 13 amino acids. Germline V gene data show CDR1 as LNHDA and CDR2 as SQIVND (reference sequence). The CDR3 region is CASSGTGDSPLHF. The CDR3 bases are TGTGCCAGTAGTGGGACAGGGGACTCACCCCTCCACTTT.

The genes are TRBV7-4 and TRBJ2-3, with a weak D call TRBD2 (5 bases). The CDR3 is 14 residues long. V lost 5 bases and J lost 2, with 11 bases in between. The germline gives CDR1 SGHVT, CDR2 SQSDAQ. CDR3 loop: CASSIQDSTDTQYF. CDR3 sequence (DNA): TGTGCCAGCAGCATCCAGGACTCCACAGATACGCAGTATTTT.

This chain joins TRBV5-6 and TRBJ1-4; weak D call: TRBD1 (5 bases). V was cut by 0 bases and J by 8 bases, with 11 bases left in between. This CDR3 comprises 14 residues. CDR1 and CDR2 (germline): SGHDT, YYEEEE. The DNA of the CDR3 is TGTGCCAGCAGCTTGGCGGCAGGGCGAGAAAAACTGTTTTTT. Protein: CASSLAAGREKLFF.

The chain joins TRBV11-2 to TRBJ2-7; D is undetermined. Trimming left V 3 bases short and J 5 bases short, with 5 bases between. Germline V lookup: CDR1 SGHAT, CDR2 FQNNGV. The CDR3 has 11 residues. Here the CDR3 DNA reads TGTGCCAGCAGCTTGAACGACGAGCAGTACTTC. Its translation is CASSLNDEQYF.

This chain links TRBV4-1 with TRBJ1-1; D may be TRBD1 (5 bases). V lost 2 bases and J 11 bases, leaving 12 bases between the germline ends. The CDR3 is made up of 12 amino acids. Germline V lookup: CDR1 MGHRA, CDR2 YSYEKL. The CDR3, as DNA: TGCGCCAGCAGCCAACAGGGAGTAAGGGCTTTCTTT. Protein product: CASSQQGVRAFF.

V gene TRBV19 combines with J gene TRBJ1-3; D is unresolved. Trimming shortened V by 10 bases and J by 2 bases, and 12 bases separated the two germline ends. The CDR3 is 13 residues long. The germline gives CDR1 LNHDA, CDR2 SQIVND (reference sequence). CDR3 amino acids: CATWTVTGNTIYF. As DNA, the CDR3 is TGTGCCACCTGGACTGTTACTGGAAACACCATATATTTT.

The V and J genes are TRBV7-9 and TRBJ2-5, with a tentative D call TRBD2 (6 bases). This CDR3 is built from 14 residues. Per germline, CDR1 SEHNR and CDR2 FQNEAQ (reference sequence). The V end was cut by 5 bases, the J end by 6 bases, with 16 bases between. The CDR3 coding sequence is TGTGCCAGCAGCGCAGCAGCAGGAGGGAAGACCCAGTACTTC. It encodes CASSAAAGGKTQYF.

This chain connects TRBV7-2 to TRBJ2-1; D gene uncertain. CDR3 length equals 15 residues. Germline CDR1 and CDR2: SGHTA and FQGNSA. V was trimmed by 1 base and J by 6 bases, leaving 13 bases between them. The chain's CDR3 is CASSLELGSGNEQFF. The CDR3 DNA is TGTGCCAGCAGCTTAGAATTGGGATCCGGCAATGAGCAGTTCTTC.

The CDR3 sequence is CASSGDRVPRPYEQYF. CDR3 coding DNA: TGTGCCAGCAGCGGTGACAGGGTACCACGACCCTACGAGCAGTACTTC. The chain links TRBV5-4 to TRBJ2-7, with TRBD1 matching over 7 bases. CDR3 length: 16 residues. Germline-derived CDR1 and CDR2 are SGHNT and YYREEE (reference sequence). V gave up 4 bases and J gave up 2 bases; unmatched junction bases: 12.

The chain carries TRBV2 and TRBJ1-1; unclear D gene. V was shortened by 7 bases and J by 2 bases, with 5 bases between the two germline ends. This CDR3 comprises 11 residues. Germline V gene lookup returns CDR1 SNHLY and CDR2 FYNNEI. The CDR3 here is CASTVNTEAFF. The CDR3 coding sequence is TGTGCCAGCACAGTAAACACTGAAGCTTTCTTT.

The chain joins TRBV28 to TRBJ1-4; TRBD1 is a possible D gene (5 bases). The CDR3 is made up of 15 amino acids. Trimming removed 3 bases at V and 6 bases at J, with 14 bases between. Germline V gene data show CDR1 as MDHEN and CDR2 as SYDVKM. The DNA of the CDR3 is TGTGCCAGCAGTTTTGGGTCAGGAGGGGATGAAAAACTGTTTTTT. It translates to CASSFGSGGDEKLFF.

The rearrangement joins TRBV27 to TRBJ2-1; D remains ambiguous. The V and J ends lost 0 bases and 0 bases respectively, with 6 bases between them. The CDR3 runs to 15 residues. Germline values: CDR1 MNHEY, CDR2 SMNVEV (reference sequence). CDR3 nucleotide sequence: TGTGCCAGCAGTTTATCAACCGCCTCCTACAATGAGCAGTTCTTC. It specifies CASSLSTASYNEQFF.

The chain recombines TRBV7-9 with TRBJ1-5; the D gene is possibly TRBD1 (6 bases). CDR3 length: 14 residues. Trimming took off 5 bases at V and 4 bases at J, with 12 bases between the two ends. Germline CDR1 SEHNR, CDR2 FQNEAQ (reference sequence). For the CDR3, the DNA is TGTGCCAGCAGCGATTCTCAGGGGAATCAGCCCCAGCATTTT. Translating it yields CASSDSQGNQPQHF.

Worth noting for this clone: The same CDR3 arises from other DNA sequences in this sample as well. The chain is built from TRBV5-1 and TRBJ2-3; D is ambiguous. In germline, CDR1 is SGHRS, CDR2 YFSETQ. Trimming left V 5 bases short and J 3 bases short, with 4 bases between. This CDR3 has 11 residues. The CDR3 loop is CASRSTDTQYF. Written as DNA, the CDR3 is TGCGCCAGCAGATCAACAGATACGCAGTATTTT.

V gene TRBV27 combines with J gene TRBJ2-7; D might be TRBD2 (5 bases). CDR1 is MNHEY, CDR2 SMNVEV, per germline (reference sequence). Trimming removed 5 bases from V and 3 bases from J, with 11 bases in between. This CDR3 region has 13 residues. The CDR3 loop is CASSIGSLYEQYF. CDR3 DNA: TGTGCCAGCAGTATAGGGAGCCTCTACGAGCAGTACTTC.